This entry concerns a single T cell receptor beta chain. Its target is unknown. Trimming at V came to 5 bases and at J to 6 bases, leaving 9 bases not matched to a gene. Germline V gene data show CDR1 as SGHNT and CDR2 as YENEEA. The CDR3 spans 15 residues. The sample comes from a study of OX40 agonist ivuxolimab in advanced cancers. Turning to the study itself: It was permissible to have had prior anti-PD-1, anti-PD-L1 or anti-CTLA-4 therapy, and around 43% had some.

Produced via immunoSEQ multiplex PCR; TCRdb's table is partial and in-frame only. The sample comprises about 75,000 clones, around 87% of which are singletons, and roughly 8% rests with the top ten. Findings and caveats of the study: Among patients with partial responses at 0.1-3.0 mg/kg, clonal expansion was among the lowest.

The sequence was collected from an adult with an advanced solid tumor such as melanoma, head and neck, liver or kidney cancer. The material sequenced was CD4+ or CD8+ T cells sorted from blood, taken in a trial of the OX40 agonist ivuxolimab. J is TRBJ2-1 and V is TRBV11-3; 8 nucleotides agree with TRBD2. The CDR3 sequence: CASSPGLATGNEQFF. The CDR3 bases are TGTGCCAGCAGCCCTGGACTAGCAACCGGCAATGAGCAGTTCTTC.